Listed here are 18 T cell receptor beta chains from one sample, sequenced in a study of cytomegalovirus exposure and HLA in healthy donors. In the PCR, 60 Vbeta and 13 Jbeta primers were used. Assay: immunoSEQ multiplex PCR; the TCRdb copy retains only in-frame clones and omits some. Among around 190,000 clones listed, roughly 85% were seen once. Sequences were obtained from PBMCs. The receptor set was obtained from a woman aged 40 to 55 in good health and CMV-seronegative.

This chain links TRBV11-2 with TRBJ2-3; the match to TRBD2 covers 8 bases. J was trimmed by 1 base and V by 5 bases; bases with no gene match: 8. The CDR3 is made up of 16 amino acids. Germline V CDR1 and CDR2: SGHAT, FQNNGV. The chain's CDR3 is CASSPPGRGGTDTQYF. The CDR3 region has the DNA TGTGCCAGCAGCCCCCCGGGGCGGGGGGGCACAGATACGCAGTATTTT. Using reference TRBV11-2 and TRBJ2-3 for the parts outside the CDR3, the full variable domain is EAGVAQSPRYKIIEKRQSVAFWCNPISGHATLYWYQQILGQGPKLLIQFQNNGVVDDSQLPKDRFSAERLKGVDSTLKIQPAKLEDSAVYLCASSPPGRGGTDTQYFGPGTRLTVL.

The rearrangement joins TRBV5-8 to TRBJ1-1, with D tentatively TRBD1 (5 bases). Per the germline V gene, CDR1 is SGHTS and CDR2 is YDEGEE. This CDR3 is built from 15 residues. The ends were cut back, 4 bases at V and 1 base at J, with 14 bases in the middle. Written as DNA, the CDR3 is TGTGCCAGCAGCCTGGGACCTAGCCCGAACACTGAAGCTTTCTTT. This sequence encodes CASSLGPSPNTEAFF.

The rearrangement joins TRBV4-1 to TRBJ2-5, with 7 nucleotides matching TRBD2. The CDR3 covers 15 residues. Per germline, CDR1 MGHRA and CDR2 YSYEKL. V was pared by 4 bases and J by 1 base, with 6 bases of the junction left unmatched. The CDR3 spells CASSPGGRGQETQYF. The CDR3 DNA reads TGCGCCAGCAGCCCGGGGGGAAGGGGCCAAGAGACCCAGTACTTC.

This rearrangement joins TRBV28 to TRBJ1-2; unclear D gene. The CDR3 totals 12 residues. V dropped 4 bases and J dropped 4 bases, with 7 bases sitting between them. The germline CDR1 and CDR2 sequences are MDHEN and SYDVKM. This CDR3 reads CASSSGIYGYTF. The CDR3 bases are TGTGCCAGCAGTTCCGGGATCTATGGCTACACCTTC.

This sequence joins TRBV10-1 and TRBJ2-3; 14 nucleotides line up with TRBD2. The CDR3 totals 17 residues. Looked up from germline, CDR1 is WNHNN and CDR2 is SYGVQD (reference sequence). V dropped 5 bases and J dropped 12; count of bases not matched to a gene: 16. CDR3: CASSQYPTSGGAKVQYF. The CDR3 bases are TGCGCCAGCAGTCAATACCCGACTAGCGGGGGGGCCAAAGTACAGTATTTT.

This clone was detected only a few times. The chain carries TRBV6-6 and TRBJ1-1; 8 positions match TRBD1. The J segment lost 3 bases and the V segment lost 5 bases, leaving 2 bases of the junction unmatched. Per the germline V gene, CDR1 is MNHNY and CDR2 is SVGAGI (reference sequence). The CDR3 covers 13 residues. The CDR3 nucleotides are TGTGCCAGCAGTAAGACAGGGGACACTGAAGCTTTCTTT. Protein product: CASSKTGDTEAFF.

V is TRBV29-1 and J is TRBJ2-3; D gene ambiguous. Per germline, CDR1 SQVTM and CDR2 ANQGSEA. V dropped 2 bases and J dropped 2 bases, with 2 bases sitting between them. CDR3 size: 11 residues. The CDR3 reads CSVELTDTQYF. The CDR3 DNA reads TGCAGCGTTGAACTCACAGATACGCAGTATTTT.

CDR3 protein: CASSLGGQPKYYEQYF. The DNA for the CDR3 is TGTGCCAGCAGCTTGGGGGGACAGCCAAAGTACTACGAGCAGTACTTC. The V and J genes are TRBV5-6 and TRBJ2-7, with 7 bases lining up with TRBD1. The CDR3 has 16 amino acids. J lost 3 bases, V lost 0 bases, and 9 bases had no gene match. Germline CDR1 is SGHDT and CDR2 is YYEEEE.

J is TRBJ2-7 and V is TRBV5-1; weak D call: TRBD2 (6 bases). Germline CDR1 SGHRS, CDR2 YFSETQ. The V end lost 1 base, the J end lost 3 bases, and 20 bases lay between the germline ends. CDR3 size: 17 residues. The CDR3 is CASSLTSMTATFYEQYF. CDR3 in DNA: TGCGCCAGCAGCTTGACTAGCATGACAGCGACATTCTACGAGCAGTACTTC.

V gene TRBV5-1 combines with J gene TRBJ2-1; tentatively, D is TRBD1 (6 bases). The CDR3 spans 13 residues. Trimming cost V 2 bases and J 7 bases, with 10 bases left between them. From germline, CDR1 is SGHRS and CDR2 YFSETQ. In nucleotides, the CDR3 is TGCGCCAGCAGCTTAAACAGGGTGAATGAGCAGTTCTTC. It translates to CASSLNRVNEQFF. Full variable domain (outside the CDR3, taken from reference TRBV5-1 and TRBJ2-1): KAGVTQTPRYLIKTRGQQVTLSCSPISGHRSVSWYQQTPGQGLQFLFEYFSETQRNKGNFPGRFSGRQFSNSRSEMNVSTLELGDSALYLCASSLNRVNEQFFGPGTRLTVL.

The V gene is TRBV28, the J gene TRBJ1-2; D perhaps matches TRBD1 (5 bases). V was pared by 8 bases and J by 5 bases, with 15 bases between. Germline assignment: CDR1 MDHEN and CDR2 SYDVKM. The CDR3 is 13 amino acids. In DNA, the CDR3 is TGTGCCAGCCGCGGGGCAGGACCTTATGGCTACACCTTC. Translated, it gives CASRGAGPYGYTF.

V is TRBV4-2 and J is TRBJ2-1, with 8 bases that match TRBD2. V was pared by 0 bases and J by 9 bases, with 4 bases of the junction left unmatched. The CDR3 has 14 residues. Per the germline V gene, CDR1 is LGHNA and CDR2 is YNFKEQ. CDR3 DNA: TGTGCCAGCAGCCAAGATCTAGCGGGCACTGAGCAGTTCTTC. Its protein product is CASSQDLAGTEQFF.

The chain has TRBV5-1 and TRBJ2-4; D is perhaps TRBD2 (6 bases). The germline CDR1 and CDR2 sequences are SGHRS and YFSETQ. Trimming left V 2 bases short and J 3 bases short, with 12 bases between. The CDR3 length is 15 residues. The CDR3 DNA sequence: TGCGCCAGCAGCTTCGGGGGAACCGTCAAAAACATTCAGTACTTC. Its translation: CASSFGGTVKNIQYF. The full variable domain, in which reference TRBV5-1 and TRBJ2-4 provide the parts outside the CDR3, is KAGVTQTPRYLIKTRGQQVTLSCSPISGHRSVSWYQQTPGQGLQFLFEYFSETQRNKGNFPGRFSGRQFSNSRSEMNVSTLELGDSALYLCASSFGGTVKNIQYFGAGTRLSVL.

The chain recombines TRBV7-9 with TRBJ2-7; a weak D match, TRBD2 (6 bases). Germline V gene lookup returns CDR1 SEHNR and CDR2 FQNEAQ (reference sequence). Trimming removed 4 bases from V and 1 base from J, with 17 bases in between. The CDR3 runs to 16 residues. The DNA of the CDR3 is TGTGCCAGCAGCTCGGGTATACTCCGGGAGTCCTACGAGCAGTACTTC. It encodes CASSSGILRESYEQYF.

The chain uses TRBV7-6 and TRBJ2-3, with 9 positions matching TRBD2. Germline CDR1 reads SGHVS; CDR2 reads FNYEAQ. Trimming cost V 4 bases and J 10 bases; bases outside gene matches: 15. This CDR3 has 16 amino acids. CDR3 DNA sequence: TGTGCCAGCAGCTCCGACAGCGGGGGGCTTTTTGGTCCGCAGTATTTT. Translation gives CASSSDSGGLFGPQYF. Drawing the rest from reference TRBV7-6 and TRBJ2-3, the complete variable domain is GAGVSQSPRYKVTKRGQDVALRCDPISGHVSLYWYRQALGQGPEFLTYFNYEAQQDKSGLPNDRFSAERPEGSISTLTIQRTEQRDSAMYRCASSSDSGGLFGPQYFGPGTRLTVL.

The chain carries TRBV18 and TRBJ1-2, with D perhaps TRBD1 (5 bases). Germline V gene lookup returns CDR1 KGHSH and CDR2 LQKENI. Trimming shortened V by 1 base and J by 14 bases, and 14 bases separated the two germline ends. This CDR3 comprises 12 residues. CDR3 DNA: TGTGCCAGCTCACCACTGATCGACAGCTGGACCTTC. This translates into CASSPLIDSWTF.

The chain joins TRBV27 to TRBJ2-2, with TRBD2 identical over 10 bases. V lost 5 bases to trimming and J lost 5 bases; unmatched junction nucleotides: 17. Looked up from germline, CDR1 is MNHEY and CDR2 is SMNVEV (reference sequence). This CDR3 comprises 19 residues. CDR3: CASSPEPPAGGPGTGELFF. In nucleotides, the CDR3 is TGTGCCAGCAGTCCCGAGCCCCCAGCGGGAGGGCCAGGGACCGGGGAGCTGTTTTTT.

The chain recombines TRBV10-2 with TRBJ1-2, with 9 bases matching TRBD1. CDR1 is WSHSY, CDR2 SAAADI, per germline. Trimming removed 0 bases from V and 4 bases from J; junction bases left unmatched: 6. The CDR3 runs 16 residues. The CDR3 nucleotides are TGCGCCAGCAGTGAGTCGGGGACAGGGAAATCCTATGGCTACACCTTC. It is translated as CASSESGTGKSYGYTF.